This T cell receptor (beta chain) was sequenced during a study of spatial heterogeneity in lung cancer. The overall study: The mean occurrence of each unique TCR and UMI combination in raw reads exceeded eight.

Time point given: sample taken at primary tumor resection. Sequencing was performed on whole RNA extracted from tumor and nontumor lung tissue, or from frozen PBMC, and the material was left unsorted. Germline lookup yields CDR1 ENHRY and CDR2 SYGVKD. This CDR3 spans 15 amino acids. Between the trimmed V and J ends, which lost 3 bases and 4 bases, there was a span of 13 bases. Every TCR cDNA molecule bore its own unique molecular identifier. TCRdb passed the 5' RACE reads through MiXCR, listing each CDR3 protein once. The data hold 35,000 to 45,000 distinct CDR3 sequences, with less than 6.5% observed a single time. The sample holds many counts of this clonotype.

V usage is TRBV10-3 and J usage is TRBJ1-3, with D tentatively TRBD1 (5 bases). The TCR comes from a female donor with early-stage non-small cell lung cancer. This material consisted of PBMCs, taken at surgery. The CDR3 DNA is TGTGCCATCAGTGACCCCGGGGCGCCCGGAAACACCATATATTTT. Translating it yields CAISDPGAPGNTIYF.